This T cell receptor beta chain was recorded in a study of cytomegalovirus exposure and HLA in healthy donors. About the study: Of 398 genotyped donors, 65% to 85% clustered with self-reported Caucasian donors.

Both 60 Vbeta primers and 13 Jbeta primers went into the PCR. Sequencing was performed with immunoSEQ multiplex PCR; in TCRdb, only in-frame clones are kept and a portion is missing. The sample consists of roughly 100,000 clones, around 75% of them appearing once. This CDR3 spans 15 amino acids. Germline lookup yields CDR1 SGHTA and CDR2 FQGTGA. J gave up 6 bases and V 5 bases, and 10 bases lay outside the gene matches. The sample comprised PBMCs. The chain links TRBV7-3 to TRBJ2-3, with 8 bases matching TRBD2. The receptor comes from a man aged 35-49 years in good health and CMV-seronegative. Here the CDR3 reads CASSMSAGGSDTQYF. CDR3 nucleotides: TGTGCCAGCAGCATGTCTGCGGGGGGCTCGGATACGCAGTATTTT.